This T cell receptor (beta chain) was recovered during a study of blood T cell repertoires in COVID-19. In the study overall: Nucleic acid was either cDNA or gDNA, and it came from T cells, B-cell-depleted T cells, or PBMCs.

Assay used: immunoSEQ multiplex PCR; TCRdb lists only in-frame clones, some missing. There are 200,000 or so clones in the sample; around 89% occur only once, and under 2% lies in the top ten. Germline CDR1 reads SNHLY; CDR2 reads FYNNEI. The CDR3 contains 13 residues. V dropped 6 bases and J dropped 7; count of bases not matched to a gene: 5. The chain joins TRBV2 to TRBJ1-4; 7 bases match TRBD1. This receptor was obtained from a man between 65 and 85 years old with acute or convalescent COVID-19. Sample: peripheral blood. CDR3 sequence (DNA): TGTGCCAGCAGAGGTACAGGGGTTGAAAAACTGTTTTTT. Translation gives CASRGTGVEKLFF.